Presented here are 23 T cell receptor beta chains from one specimen sequenced in a study of blood T cell repertoires in COVID-19. Profiling relied on immunoSEQ multiplex PCR, and the TCRdb table lists in-frame clones only, not all of them. The sample carries roughly 49,000 clones, roughly 89% recorded once. The source material was peripheral blood. The receptor set was obtained from a human donor in a cohort sampled during active COVID-19.

The rearrangement links TRBV28 to TRBJ2-3; 8 bases are a match to TRBD2. CDR1 and CDR2 (germline): MDHEN, SYDVKM. V gave up 2 bases and J gave up 8 bases; unmatched junction bases: 9. The CDR3 is 15 amino acids. CDR3 sequence (DNA): TGTGCCAGCAGTTTAGCGGGGGGACCGCAGACTACGCAGTATTTT. Its protein product is CASSLAGGPQTTQYF.

This chain uses TRBV3-1 (or the pseudogene TRBV3-2) with TRBJ2-4; 7 bases map to TRBD1. Germline CDR1 is LGHDT and CDR2 is YNNKEL (reference sequence). Germline trimming cut 3 bases from V and 12 bases from J; bases unmatched to any gene: 11. CDR3 length: 14 amino acids. Here the CDR3 reads CASSHERDRVGQYF. Written as DNA, the CDR3 is TGTGCCAGCAGCCACGAACGTGACAGGGTCGGTCAGTACTTC.

This clone occurred a few times. The chain combines TRBV3-1 (or the pseudogene TRBV3-2) with TRBJ1-1; D is perhaps TRBD1 (5 bases). V was cut by 5 bases and J by 8 bases, with 15 bases left in between. The CDR3 extends over 13 amino acids. CDR1 and CDR2 (germline): LGHDT, YNNKEL (reference sequence). DNA for the CDR3: TGTGCCAGCAGCAAGACCCAAGGGGCCGAAGCTTTCTTT. Encoded protein: CASSKTQGAEAFF.

V is TRBV5-1 and J is TRBJ2-1, with TRBD2 identical over 11 bases. V was pared by 2 bases and J by 2 bases, with 3 bases of the junction left unmatched. The germline V gene encodes CDR1 SGHRS and CDR2 YFSETQ. The CDR3 is 16 amino acids. In DNA form, the CDR3 reads TGCGCCAGCAGCTTTAGCGGGGGGGAGGCCTACAATGAGCAGTTCTTC. Residues: CASSFSGGEAYNEQFF.

This chain links TRBV6-6 with TRBJ1-2, with D unresolved. The CDR3 length is 15 residues. CDR1 and CDR2 from the germline V gene are MNHNY and SVGAGI (reference sequence). Trimming pared 0 bases from V and 0 bases from J, leaving 8 bases between. CDR3 in DNA: TGTGCCAGCAGTTACTCTTCCGGGTCTAACTATGGCTACACCTTC. Its protein product is CASSYSSGSNYGYTF.

The V gene is TRBV19, the J gene TRBJ1-1; possibly TRBD1 for D (6 bases). Germline assignment: CDR1 LNHDA and CDR2 SQIVND (reference sequence). CDR3 length: 15 amino acids. Trimming removed 5 bases from V and 4 bases from J, with 17 bases in between. The DNA of the CDR3 is TGTGCCAGTAGTCAACCACAGGGATTGACCACTGAAGCTTTCTTT. Translating it yields CASSQPQGLTTEAFF.

This chain links TRBV7-2 with TRBJ2-3; 11 nucleotides align to TRBD2. CDR3 length: 17 amino acids. The junction had 6 bases not matched to a gene; V was cut back by 3 bases and J by 1 base. The germline V gene encodes CDR1 SGHTA and CDR2 FQGNSA. CDR3 region: CASSLQATSGGTDTQYF. The CDR3 coding sequence is TGTGCCAGCAGCTTGCAGGCGACTAGCGGGGGCACAGATACGCAGTATTTT. Using reference TRBV7-2 and TRBJ2-3 for the parts outside the CDR3, the full variable domain is GAGVSQSPSNKVTEKGKDVELRCDPISGHTALYWYRQSLGQGLEFLIYFQGNSAPDKSGLPSDRFSAERTGGSVSTLTIQRTQQEDSAVYLCASSLQATSGGTDTQYFGPGTRLTVL.

The rearrangement joins TRBV5-5 to TRBJ1-1; TRBD1 agrees at 8 bases. V shed 0 bases and J 10 bases; nucleotides not matched to a gene: 8. Germline V gene data show CDR1 as SGHKS and CDR2 as YYEKEE (reference sequence). This CDR3 region has 14 residues. CDR3 nucleotide sequence: TGTGCCAGCAGCTTGGCCCCGACAGGGGTTGGAGCTTTCTTT. As protein: CASSLAPTGVGAFF.

The genes are TRBV6-2 or TRBV6-3 and TRBJ2-2; D is perhaps TRBD2 (5 bases). Trimming left V 4 bases short and J 5 bases short, with 14 bases between. The CDR3 totals 15 residues. CDR1 and CDR2 (germline): MNHEY, SVGEGT. For the CDR3, the DNA is TGTGCCAGCAGTTCCTCGAGGGCAAGAACCGGGGAGCTGTTTTTT. Translating it yields CASSSSRARTGELFF.

This clone is hyperexpanded by share. CDR3 protein: CASSGRDSYEQYV. CDR3 in DNA: TGTGCCAGCAGTGGCCGGGACTCCTACGAGCAGTACGTC. V usage is TRBV5-6 and J usage is TRBJ2-7, with D tentatively TRBD2 (5 bases). Trimming took 5 bases from V and 0 from J, leaving 9 bases between them. Germline V gene lookup returns CDR1 SGHDT and CDR2 YYEEEE. The CDR3 is 13 residues long.

Only one count was recorded for this clone. J is TRBJ2-2 and V is TRBV5-1, with 9 positions matching TRBD1. Germline V gene lookup returns CDR1 SGHRS and CDR2 YFSETQ. V dropped 0 bases and J dropped 10; count of bases not matched to a gene: 7. This CDR3 is built from 15 residues. The CDR3 spells CASSLGDRDLKELFF. The CDR3 bases are TGCGCCAGCAGCTTGGGGGACAGGGACCTGAAGGAGCTGTTTTTT.

The chain carries TRBV24-1 and TRBJ2-1, with TRBD2 identical over 10 bases. CDR3 length: 20 residues. Germline CDR1 KGHDR, CDR2 SFDVKD. Trimming cost V 3 bases and J 9 bases; bases outside gene matches: 22. This chain's CDR3 is CATSDRALSPLAGEVSEQFF. CDR3 DNA sequence: TGTGCCACCAGTGATCGCGCCCTCTCCCCCCTAGCGGGAGAAGTTAGTGAGCAGTTCTTC.

This clone was seen a handful of times. This chain links TRBV15 with TRBJ2-1; D is possibly TRBD1 (5 bases). Per germline, CDR1 LNHNV and CDR2 YYDKDF (reference sequence). The V gene lost 0 bases and the J gene lost 2 bases, with 14 bases spanning the gap. This CDR3 is built from 17 residues. CDR3 bases: TGTGCCACCAGCAGAGAAGGGAAAGGGGCTCCCTACAATGAGCAGTTCTTC. This translates into CATSREGKGAPYNEQFF. Combining the CDR3 with reference TRBV15 and TRBJ2-1 gives the whole variable domain DAMVIQNPRYQVTQFGKPVTLSCSQTLNHNVMYWYQQKSSQAPKLLFHYYDKDFNNEADTPDNFQSRRPNTSFCFLDIRSPGLGDTAMYLCATSREGKGAPYNEQFFGPGTRLTVL.

The chain links TRBV28 to TRBJ2-1; 12 nucleotides match TRBD1. This CDR3 region has 15 residues. With V trimmed by 5 bases and J by 8 bases, 7 bases remained unmatched. Germline assignment: CDR1 MDHEN and CDR2 SYDVKM. The CDR3 here is CASSASGTGGDEQFF. The CDR3 region has the DNA TGTGCCAGCAGTGCCTCCGGGACAGGGGGCGATGAGCAGTTCTTC.

This chain joins TRBV28 and TRBJ2-5; a weak D match, TRBD1 (6 bases). The CDR3 has 14 amino acids. In germline, CDR1 is MDHEN, CDR2 SYDVKM. Trimming removed 6 bases at V and 5 bases at J, with 16 bases between. As DNA, the CDR3 is TGTGCCAGCAGCCGTACACACGACAGGGAGACCCAGTACTTC. This gives the protein CASSRTHDRETQYF.

The J gene is TRBJ2-2, the V gene TRBV9; D is possibly TRBD1 (6 bases). The ends were cut back, 3 bases at V and 7 bases at J, with 10 bases in the middle. Germline loops: CDR1 SGDLS, CDR2 YYNGEE. This CDR3 has 13 amino acids. This CDR3 reads CASSEARGGELFF. The CDR3 nucleotides read TGTGCCAGCAGCGAGGCCAGGGGCGGGGAGCTGTTTTTT.

The gene calls are TRBV10-3 and TRBJ2-1; TRBD1 matches 10 bases. The CDR3 has 14 amino acids. Trimming at V came to 3 bases and at J to 9 bases, leaving 5 bases not matched to a gene. Per the germline V gene, CDR1 is ENHRY and CDR2 is SYGVKD. In DNA form, the CDR3 reads TGTGCCATCAGTGACCCGGACAGGGGGAGTGAGCAGTTCTTC. Encoded protein: CAISDPDRGSEQFF.

The gene calls are TRBV6-5 and TRBJ1-2; D call uncertain. Germline assignment: CDR1 MNHEY and CDR2 SVGAGI. The CDR3 extends over 15 amino acids. Trimming took 2 bases from V and 2 from J, leaving 12 bases between them. CDR3 in DNA: TGTGCCAGCAGTTACGGGCAGGTCTTAAACTATGGCTACACCTTC. Translated: CASSYGQVLNYGYTF.

In the case of this clone: A junction boundary mismatches the germline segment, possibly from a read error. This chain joins TRBV9 and TRBJ2-1, with D possibly TRBD2 on 6 matching bases. CDR3 length: 15 amino acids. Germline V gives CDR1 SGDLS, CDR2 YYNGEE. The CDR3 bases are TGTGCCGGCAGCGTCCGGACTACCCCCTACAATGAGCAGTTCTTC. Translating gives CAGSVRTTPYNEQFF.

This clone was observed a single time. The rearrangement uses TRBV7-2 and TRBJ1-1; D is undetermined. V was cut by 1 base and J by 4 bases, with 10 bases left in between. The CDR3 length is 14 residues. Germline V gene data show CDR1 as SGHTA and CDR2 as FQGNSA. The CDR3 is CASSLGGRGTEAFF. DNA for the CDR3: TGTGCCAGCAGCTTAGGAGGGCGGGGCACTGAAGCTTTCTTT.

This chain joins TRBV19 and TRBJ1-1; D is undetermined. Germline lookup yields CDR1 LNHDA and CDR2 SQIVND (reference sequence). The CDR3 loop spans 14 amino acids. The V end was cut by 5 bases, the J end by 2 bases, with 12 bases between. As DNA, the CDR3 is TGTGCCAGTAGTGCTTACGAGAAAAACACTGAAGCTTTCTTT. Encoded protein: CASSAYEKNTEAFF.

The chain uses TRBV6-1 and TRBJ1-1; TRBD1 matches 7 bases. CDR1 and CDR2 from the germline V gene are MNHNS and SASEGT. CDR3 length equals 14 residues. The J segment lost 1 base and the V segment lost 3 bases, leaving 2 bases of the junction unmatched. The CDR3 loop reads CASSDRQGNTEAFF. Written as DNA, the CDR3 is TGTGCCAGCAGTGATCGACAGGGGAACACTGAAGCTTTCTTT.

The rearrangement links TRBV6-2 or TRBV6-3 to TRBJ1-5; 10 nucleotides agree with TRBD1. This CDR3 comprises 18 residues. Germline CDR1 MNHEY, CDR2 SVGEGT. The ends lost 2 bases at V and 2 bases at J; junction bases unmatched: 9. DNA of the CDR3: TGTGCCAGCAGTTACCCATCAGGACAGGGGGGACGCAATCAGCCCCAGCATTTT. Translated, it gives CASSYPSGQGGRNQPQHF.